The 12 T cell receptor beta chains listed next were all sequenced from one sample in a study of OX40 agonist ivuxolimab in advanced cancers. Sequenced by immunoSEQ multiplex PCR; TCRdb stores in-frame clones only, minus some. The sample records 60,000 to 70,000 clones, 89% being singletons. The sample here was CD4+ or CD8+ T cells sorted from blood, taken in a trial of the OX40 agonist ivuxolimab. These receptors all stem from an adult with an advanced solid tumor such as melanoma, head and neck, liver or kidney cancer.

The chain couples TRBV27 to TRBJ1-5; the match to TRBD1 covers 7 bases. The ends lost 1 base at V and 8 bases at J; junction bases unmatched: 8. The V gene's germline CDR1 is MNHEY and CDR2 SMNVEV (reference sequence). The CDR3 contains 15 residues. The CDR3 region has the DNA TGTGCCAGCAGTTTATATGAGACAGGGAGTGAGCCCCAGCATTTT. As protein: CASSLYETGSEPQHF.

V and J are TRBV28 and TRBJ1-2; D not certain. V was shortened by 5 bases and J by 5 bases, with 3 bases between the two germline ends. From germline, CDR1 is MDHEN and CDR2 SYDVKM. The CDR3 is 10 amino acids. CDR3 loop: CASSAYGYTF. CDR3 nucleotide sequence: TGTGCCAGCAGTGCATATGGCTACACCTTC.

The chain couples TRBV27 to TRBJ2-5, with D possibly TRBD1 on 6 matching bases. Germline V CDR1 and CDR2: MNHEY, SMNVEV (reference sequence). The CDR3 has 13 amino acids. Trimming removed 6 bases from V and 7 bases from J, with 15 bases in between. CDR3 loop: CASRETHRVTQYF. The CDR3 region has the DNA TGTGCCAGCAGGGAGACTCACAGGGTGACCCAGTACTTC.

This chain connects TRBV7-9 to TRBJ2-7; D gene ambiguous. Looked up from germline, CDR1 is SEHNR and CDR2 is FQNEAQ (reference sequence). V was cut by 1 base and J by 2 bases, with 3 bases left in between. The CDR3 sequence is 12 residues long. CDR3 in amino acids: CASSLDTYEQYF. The CDR3 DNA is TGTGCCAGCAGCTTAGACACCTACGAGCAGTACTTC.

The chain couples TRBV29-1 to TRBJ2-2, with TRBD1 matching over 10 bases. Germline V gene sequence: CDR1 SQVTM, CDR2 ANQGSEA. With 3 bases clipped from V and 5 bases from J, the junction kept 3 bases outside the gene matches. The CDR3 sequence is 14 residues long. The chain's CDR3 is CSVEGQGRTGELFF. The CDR3 DNA follows: TGCAGCGTTGAGGGACAGGGGCGGACCGGGGAGCTGTTTTTT.

This chain links TRBV5-4 with TRBJ2-7; D could derive from TRBD1 or TRBD2 (5 bases each). The CDR3 spans 16 residues. The V end lost 3 bases, the J end lost 3 bases, and 19 bases lay between the germline ends. CDR1 and CDR2 (germline): SGHNT, YYREEE (reference sequence). CDR3 in amino acids: CASSYYRQRRGYEQYF. The CDR3, as DNA: TGTGCCAGCAGCTACTACCGACAGAGACGGGGCTACGAGCAGTACTTC.

This chain uses TRBV19 with TRBJ2-5, with 8 nucleotides matching TRBD2. Losses at the gene ends were 5 bases for V and 2 bases for J; bases not matched to a gene: 4. This CDR3 has 14 residues. CDR1 and CDR2 (germline): LNHDA, SQIVND (reference sequence). CDR3 sequence: CASSALAVQETQYF. In DNA form, the CDR3 reads TGTGCCAGTAGTGCACTAGCGGTTCAAGAGACCCAGTACTTC.

This clone was counted only a few times. The chain is built from TRBV19 and TRBJ1-2; a weak D match, TRBD1 (5 bases). Trimming stripped 3 bases from V and 8 bases from J, with 13 bases between. CDR1 is LNHDA, CDR2 SQIVND, per germline (reference sequence). The CDR3 is made up of 13 amino acids. The CDR3 region is CASSISAGSGYTF. The CDR3 bases are TGTGCCAGTAGTATTTCGGCAGGGTCGGGCTACACCTTC.

This chain joins TRBV7-9 and TRBJ1-1; D is ambiguous. The length of the CDR3 is 14 residues. CDR1 and CDR2 (germline): SEHNR, FQNEAQ (reference sequence). Trimming took off 4 bases at V and 3 bases at J, with 12 bases between the two ends. The chain's CDR3 is CASSSESGYTEAFF. CDR3 in DNA: TGTGCCAGCAGCTCCGAAAGCGGGTACACTGAAGCTTTCTTT.

This sequence joins TRBV19 and TRBJ2-3; no reliable D call. The ends were cut back, 3 bases at V and 0 bases at J, with 13 bases in the middle. Germline assignment: CDR1 LNHDA and CDR2 SQIVND (reference sequence). This CDR3 has 16 amino acids. This chain's CDR3 is CASSILGSSSTDTQYF. CDR3 nucleotides: TGTGCCAGTAGTATTTTGGGCAGTTCTAGCACAGATACGCAGTATTTT.

This chain links TRBV11-3 with TRBJ2-7, with D perhaps TRBD1 or TRBD2 (5 bases each). The V end lost 0 bases, the J end lost 3 bases, and 9 bases lay between the germline ends. CDR3 length equals 14 residues. Germline lookup yields CDR1 SGHNT and CDR2 YENEEA. The chain's CDR3 is CASSLEGDGYEQYF. The CDR3 DNA reads TGTGCCAGCAGCTTAGAAGGGGACGGCTACGAGCAGTACTTC.

This chain joins TRBV6-6 and TRBJ2-5; 7 bases align to TRBD1. CDR3 size: 16 residues. V lost 0 bases to trimming and J lost 3 bases; unmatched junction nucleotides: 7. CDR1 is MNHNY and CDR2 is SVGAGI in the germline V gene (reference sequence). CDR3 amino acids: CASSYSQGVIEETQYF. The DNA for the CDR3 is TGTGCCAGCAGTTACTCCCAGGGGGTGATAGAAGAGACCCAGTACTTC.